A selection of T cell receptor beta chains follows, all from one sample in a study of blood T cell repertoires in COVID-19. Clones were sequenced by immunoSEQ multiplex PCR, and TCRdb holds only the in-frame ones, with some missing. The sample has around 270,000 clones, 85% to 90% seen once. The source material was peripheral blood. These receptors were collected from a woman aged 60 to 75 with COVID-19, enrolled during active disease. The CDR3 runs from the conserved cysteine through the conserved F or W. Fields, in order: clone size, V gene, J gene, D gene, CDR3 length, CDR3 DNA, CDR3 protein. A D gene is named only where the DNA matches it firmly. A clone size is listed for some rows: how often the clone was seen (once, few, many), or a class if it is expanded.

clone_size: -
v_call: TRBV5-1
j_call: TRBJ1-5
d_call: -
cdr3_length: 15
cdr3_nt: TGCGCCAGCAGCTCCGAGGGGGGGCGCAATCAGCCCCAGCATTTT
cdr3_aa: CASSSEGGRNQPQHF

clone_size: -
v_call: TRBV2
j_call: TRBJ1-6
d_call: -
cdr3_length: 12
cdr3_nt: TGTGCCAGCAGGGAGAATAGTCCACCCCTCCACTTT
cdr3_aa: CASRENSPPLHF

clone_size: -
v_call: TRBV7-8
j_call: TRBJ1-3
d_call: -
cdr3_length: 17
cdr3_nt: TGTGCCAGCAGCCGGGGGAGGGTCGGGGTCTCTGGAAACACCATATATTTT
cdr3_aa: CASSRGRVGVSGNTIYF

clone_size: -
v_call: TRBV20-1
j_call: TRBJ2-7
d_call: -
cdr3_length: 12
cdr3_nt: TGCAGTGCTAGTTTTGTATCTTACGAGCAGTACTTC
cdr3_aa: CSASFVSYEQYF

clone_size: -
v_call: TRBV6-6
j_call: TRBJ1-2
d_call: -
cdr3_length: 14
cdr3_nt: TGTGCCAGCAGTTACTCGACTGGGTACTATGGCTACACCTTC
cdr3_aa: CASSYSTGYYGYTF

clone_size: -
v_call: TRBV4-3
j_call: TRBJ2-1
d_call: -
cdr3_length: 15
cdr3_nt: TGCGCCAGCAGCAAAACCGGGACTTCTGGAAATGAGCAGTTCTTC
cdr3_aa: CASSKTGTSGNEQFF

clone_size: -
v_call: TRBV2
j_call: TRBJ2-6
d_call: -
cdr3_length: 14
cdr3_nt: TGTGCCAGCACCTCCAGCTCTGGGGCCAACGTCCTGACTTTC
cdr3_aa: CASTSSSGANVLTF

clone_size: -
v_call: TRBV6-6
j_call: TRBJ1-6
d_call: TRBD1
cdr3_length: 16
cdr3_nt: TGTGCCAGCAGTTACTTGACAGGGCCCTATAATTCACCCCTCCACTTT
cdr3_aa: CASSYLTGPYNSPLHF

clone_size: -
v_call: TRBV3-1/TRBV3-2
j_call: TRBJ1-3
d_call: -
cdr3_length: 15
cdr3_nt: TGTGCCAGCAGCCCCTGGGGGGGGAGTGGAAACACCATATATTTT
cdr3_aa: CASSPWGGSGNTIYF

clone_size: once
v_call: TRBV24-1
j_call: TRBJ1-2
d_call: TRBD1
cdr3_length: 11
cdr3_nt: TGTGCCGCACAGGGGAAGGGCGGCTACACCTTC
cdr3_aa: CAAQGKGGYTF

clone_size: -
v_call: TRBV24-1
j_call: TRBJ1-5
d_call: TRBD1
cdr3_length: 15
cdr3_nt: TGTGCCACCAGTGATGGAACAGGGGGGAATCAGCCCCAGCATTTT
cdr3_aa: CATSDGTGGNQPQHF

clone_size: -
v_call: TRBV7-8
j_call: TRBJ1-5
d_call: -
cdr3_length: 16
cdr3_nt: TGTGCCAGCAGCCTCGCTACAGGGTTCAGCAATCAGCCCCAGCATTTT
cdr3_aa: CASSLATGFSNQPQHF

clone_size: -
v_call: TRBV6-6
j_call: TRBJ2-5
d_call: TRBD2
cdr3_length: 15
cdr3_nt: TGTGCCAGCGCATTGGCTAGCGGAGGGCTAGAGACCCAGTACTTC
cdr3_aa: CASALASGGLETQYF

clone_size: -
v_call: TRBV7-9
j_call: TRBJ2-1
d_call: TRBD2
cdr3_length: 16
cdr3_nt: TGTGCCAGCAACCTTCGAGCGGGACGTGTTTACAATGAGCAGTTCTTC
cdr3_aa: CASNLRAGRVYNEQFF

clone_size: -
v_call: TRBV6-2/TRBV6-3
j_call: TRBJ1-2
d_call: -
cdr3_length: 15
cdr3_nt: TGTGCCAGCAGTTACTCCGGGGTGAGAGACTATGGCTACACCTTC
cdr3_aa: CASSYSGVRDYGYTF

clone_size: -
v_call: TRBV27
j_call: TRBJ2-2
d_call: TRBD2
cdr3_length: 16
cdr3_nt: TGTGCCAGCAGTTCTTATAGCGGGAGTGGGACCGGGGAGCTGTTTTTT
cdr3_aa: CASSSYSGSGTGELFF

clone_size: -
v_call: TRBV6-5
j_call: TRBJ2-7
d_call: TRBD2
cdr3_length: 14
cdr3_nt: TGTGCCAGCGGGCGGTCTAGCGGCTCCTACGAGCAGTACTTC
cdr3_aa: CASGRSSGSYEQYF

clone_size: -
v_call: TRBV15
j_call: TRBJ1-2
d_call: -
cdr3_length: 12
cdr3_nt: TGTGCCACCAGCAGAGATAGAGGTGGCTACACCTTC
cdr3_aa: CATSRDRGGYTF

clone_size: -
v_call: TRBV29-1
j_call: TRBJ2-1
d_call: -
cdr3_length: 14
cdr3_nt: TGCAGCGTTGAGGCCGCTACTAAACCACAGGGGCAGTTCTTC
cdr3_aa: CSVEAATKPQGQFF

clone_size: -
v_call: TRBV5-5
j_call: TRBJ1-5
d_call: -
cdr3_length: 15
cdr3_nt: TGTGCCAGCAGCTTCGACGGAGTCAGCAATCAGCCCCAGCATTTT
cdr3_aa: CASSFDGVSNQPQHF

clone_size: -
v_call: TRBV7-9
j_call: TRBJ2-3
d_call: -
cdr3_length: 13
cdr3_nt: TGTGCCAGCGGGGAGAGGAGGACAGATACGCAGTATTTT
cdr3_aa: CASGERRTDTQYF

clone_size: -
v_call: TRBV7-6
j_call: TRBJ2-5
d_call: TRBD2
cdr3_length: 15
cdr3_nt: TGTGCCAGCAGCCCTAGCGGGTCCTGGGGCGAGACCCAGTACTTC
cdr3_aa: CASSPSGSWGETQYF

clone_size: -
v_call: TRBV2
j_call: TRBJ2-7
d_call: TRBD2
cdr3_length: 14
cdr3_nt: TGTGCCAGCAGGCTAGCGGGAGGCTCAGGCGAGCAGTACTTC
cdr3_aa: CASRLAGGSGEQYF

clone_size: -
v_call: TRBV7-9
j_call: TRBJ2-7
d_call: TRBD2
cdr3_length: 15
cdr3_nt: TGTGCCAGCAGCTTAACTAGCGGCCTTACCTACGAGCAGTACTTC
cdr3_aa: CASSLTSGLTYEQYF

clone_size: -
v_call: TRBV30
j_call: TRBJ1-2
d_call: -
cdr3_length: 13
cdr3_nt: TGTGCCTGGAGTGTAATAAGGAGTAACGGCTACACCTTC
cdr3_aa: CAWSVIRSNGYTF

clone_size: -
v_call: TRBV6-4
j_call: TRBJ2-3
d_call: -
cdr3_length: 13
cdr3_nt: TGTGCCAGTTCTTTGGAGGGCACAGATACGCAGTATTTT
cdr3_aa: CASSLEGTDTQYF

clone_size: -
v_call: TRBV5-6
j_call: TRBJ1-1
d_call: TRBD1
cdr3_length: 17
cdr3_nt: TGTGCCAGCAGCTTGTTCAGGGGGCGGGTATATCTTTCTGAAGCTTTCTTT
cdr3_aa: CASSLFRGRVYLSEAFF

clone_size: -
v_call: TRBV7-3
j_call: TRBJ1-1
d_call: TRBD1
cdr3_length: 20
cdr3_nt: TGTGCCAGCAGCCCCTTTCCGAGGTTCGGGACAGGGACTGAACGAACTGAAGCTTTCTTT
cdr3_aa: CASSPFPRFGTGTERTEAFF

clone_size: -
v_call: TRBV24-1
j_call: TRBJ2-5
d_call: TRBD1
cdr3_length: 15
cdr3_nt: TGTGCCACCAGTGACACTCGGACAGGGCCACGGACCCAGTACTTC
cdr3_aa: CATSDTRTGPRTQYF

clone_size: once
v_call: TRBV4-1
j_call: TRBJ2-4
d_call: -
cdr3_length: 16
cdr3_nt: TGCGCCAGCAGCCTGGGACAAGGCCCGAGACTGGACATTCAGTACTTC
cdr3_aa: CASSLGQGPRLDIQYF